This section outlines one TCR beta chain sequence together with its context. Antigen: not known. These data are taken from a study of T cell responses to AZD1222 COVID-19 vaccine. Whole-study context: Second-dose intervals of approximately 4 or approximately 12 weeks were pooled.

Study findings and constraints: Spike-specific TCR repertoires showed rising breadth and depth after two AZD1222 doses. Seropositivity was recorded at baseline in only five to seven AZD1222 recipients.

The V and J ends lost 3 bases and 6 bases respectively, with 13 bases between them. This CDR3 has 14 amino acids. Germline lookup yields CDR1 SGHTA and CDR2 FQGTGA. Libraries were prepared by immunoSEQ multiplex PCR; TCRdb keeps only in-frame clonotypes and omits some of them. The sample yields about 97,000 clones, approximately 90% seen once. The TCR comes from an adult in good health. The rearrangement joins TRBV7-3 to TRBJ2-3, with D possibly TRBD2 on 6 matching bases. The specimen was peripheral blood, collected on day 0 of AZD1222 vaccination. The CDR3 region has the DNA TGTGCCAGCAGCTTCGGGACGGGAGTGGATACGCAGTATTTT. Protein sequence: CASSFGTGVDTQYF. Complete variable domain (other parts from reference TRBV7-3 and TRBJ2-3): GAGVSQTPSNKVTEKGKYVELRCDPISGHTALYWYRQSLGQGPEFLIYFQGTGAADDSGLPNDRFFAVRPEGSVSTLKIQRTERGDSAVYLCASSFGTGVDTQYFGPGTRLTVL.